The entry below describes one T cell receptor (beta chain). Its target is not known. Extraction of RNA preceded its reverse transcription into cDNA, which served as the sequencing template. Some clones are missing from TCRdb's copy, which holds only in-frame ones; the method was immunoSEQ multiplex PCR. The table shows 98,000 or so clones, with roughly 55% occurring only once. The germline V gene encodes CDR1 SEHNR and CDR2 FQNEAQ (reference sequence). The V segment lost 3 bases and the J segment 4 bases; nucleotides outside the gene matches: 2. The length of the CDR3 is 13 residues. The data are from a study of CD8+ T cells in alopecia areata. The investigators collected lesional scalp punch biopsies and peripheral blood from alopecia areata patients. Study-wide results and caveats: Scalp repertoires also include resident alphabeta T cells from normal skin. Mice showed TCR sharing more clearly than patients did, possibly owing to HLA.

The chain employs TRBV7-9 and TRBJ2-7; 8 nucleotides line up with TRBD2. The sequence was obtained from a human donor with alopecia areata. The sequencing sample was made of NKG2D-low CD8+ T cells sorted from blood. The CDR3 loop is CASSFGRAYEQYF. CDR3 bases: TGTGCCAGCAGCTTCGGGAGGGCATACGAGCAGTACTTC.